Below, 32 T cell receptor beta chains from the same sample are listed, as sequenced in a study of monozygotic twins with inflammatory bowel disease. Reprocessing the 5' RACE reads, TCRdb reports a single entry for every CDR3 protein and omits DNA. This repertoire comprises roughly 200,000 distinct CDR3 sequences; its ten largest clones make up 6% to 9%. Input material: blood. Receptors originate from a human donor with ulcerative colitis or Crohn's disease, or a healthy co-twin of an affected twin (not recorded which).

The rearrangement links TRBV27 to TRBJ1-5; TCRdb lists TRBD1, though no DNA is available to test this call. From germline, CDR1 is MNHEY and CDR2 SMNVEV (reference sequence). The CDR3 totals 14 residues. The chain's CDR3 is CASRDTTGLQPQHF.

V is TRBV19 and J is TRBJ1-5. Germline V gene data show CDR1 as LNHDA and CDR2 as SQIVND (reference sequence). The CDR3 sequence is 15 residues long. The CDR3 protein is CASSIGQWNNQPQHF.

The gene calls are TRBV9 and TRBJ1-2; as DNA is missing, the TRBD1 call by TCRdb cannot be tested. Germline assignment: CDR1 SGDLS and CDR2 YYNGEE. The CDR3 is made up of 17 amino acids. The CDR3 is CASSGSGTGGAVYGYTF.

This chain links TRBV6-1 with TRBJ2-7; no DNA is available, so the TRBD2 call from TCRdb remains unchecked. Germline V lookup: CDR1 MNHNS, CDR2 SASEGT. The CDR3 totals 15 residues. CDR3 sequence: CASTEWTSGGGVQYF.

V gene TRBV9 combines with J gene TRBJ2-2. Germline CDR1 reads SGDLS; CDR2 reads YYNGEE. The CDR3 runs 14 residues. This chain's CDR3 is CASRVASNTGELFF.

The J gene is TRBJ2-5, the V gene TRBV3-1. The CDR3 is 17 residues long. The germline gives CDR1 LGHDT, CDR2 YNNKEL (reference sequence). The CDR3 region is CASTLPHVTVRRETQYF.

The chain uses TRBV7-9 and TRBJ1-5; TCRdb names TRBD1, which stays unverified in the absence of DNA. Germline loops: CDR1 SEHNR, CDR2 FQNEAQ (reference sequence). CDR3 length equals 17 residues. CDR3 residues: CASSLALTGARNQPQHF.

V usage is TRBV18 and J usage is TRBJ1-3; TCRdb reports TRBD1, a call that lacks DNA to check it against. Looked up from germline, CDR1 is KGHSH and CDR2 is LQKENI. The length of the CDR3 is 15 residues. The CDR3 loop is CASSPTGLSGNTIYF.

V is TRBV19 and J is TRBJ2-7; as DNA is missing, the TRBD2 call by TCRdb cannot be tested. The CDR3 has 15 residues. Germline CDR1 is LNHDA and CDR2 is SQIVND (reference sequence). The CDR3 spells CASGLAGDPTYEQYF.

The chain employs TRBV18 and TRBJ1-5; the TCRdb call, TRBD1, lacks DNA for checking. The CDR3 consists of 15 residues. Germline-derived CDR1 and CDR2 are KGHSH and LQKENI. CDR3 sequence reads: CASSTGQISNQPQHF.

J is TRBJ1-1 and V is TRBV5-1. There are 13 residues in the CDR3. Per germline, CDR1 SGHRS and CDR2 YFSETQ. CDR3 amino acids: CASSADRNTEAFF.

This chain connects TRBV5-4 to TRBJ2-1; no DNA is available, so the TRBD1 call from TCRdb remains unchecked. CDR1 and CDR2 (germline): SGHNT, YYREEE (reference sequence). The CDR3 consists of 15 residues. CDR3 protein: CASSFARGDYNEQFF.

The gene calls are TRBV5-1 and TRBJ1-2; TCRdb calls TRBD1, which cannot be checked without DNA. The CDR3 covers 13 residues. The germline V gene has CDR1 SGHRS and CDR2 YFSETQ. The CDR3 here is CASSLAGPPGYTF.

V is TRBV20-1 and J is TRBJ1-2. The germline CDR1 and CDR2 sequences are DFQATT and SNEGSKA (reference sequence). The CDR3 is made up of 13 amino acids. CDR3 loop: CSARVRGGYGYTF.

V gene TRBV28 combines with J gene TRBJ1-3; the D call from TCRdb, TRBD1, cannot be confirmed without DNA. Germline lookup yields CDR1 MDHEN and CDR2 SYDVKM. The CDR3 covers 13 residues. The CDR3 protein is CAGQGAEGNTIYF.

The CDR3 spells CASSHDRESYEQYF. The J gene is TRBJ2-7, the V gene TRBV4-1; the TCRdb D gene call, TRBD1, has no DNA to confirm it. The germline V gene encodes CDR1 MGHRA and CDR2 YSYEKL. The CDR3 has 14 residues.

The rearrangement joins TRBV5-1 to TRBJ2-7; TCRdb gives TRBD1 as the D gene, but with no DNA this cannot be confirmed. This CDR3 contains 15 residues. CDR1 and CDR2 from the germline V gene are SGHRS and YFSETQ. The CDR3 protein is CASSLNRDPSYEQYF.

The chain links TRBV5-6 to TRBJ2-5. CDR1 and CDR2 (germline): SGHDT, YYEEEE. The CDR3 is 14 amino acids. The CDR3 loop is CASSVDRDQETQYF.

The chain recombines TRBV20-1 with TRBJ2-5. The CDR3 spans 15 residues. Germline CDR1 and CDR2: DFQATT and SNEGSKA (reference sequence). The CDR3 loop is CSAYNLDNGQETQYF.

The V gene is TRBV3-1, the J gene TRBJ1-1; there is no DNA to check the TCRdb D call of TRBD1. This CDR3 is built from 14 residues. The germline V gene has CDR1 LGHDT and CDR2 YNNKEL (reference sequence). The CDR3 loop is CASSRGQAVLEAFF.

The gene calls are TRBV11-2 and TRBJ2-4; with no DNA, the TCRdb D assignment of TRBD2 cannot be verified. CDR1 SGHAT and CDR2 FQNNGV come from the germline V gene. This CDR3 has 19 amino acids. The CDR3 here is CASSSGGLAGEASKNIQYF. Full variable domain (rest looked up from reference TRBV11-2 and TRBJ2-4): EAGVAQSPRYKIIEKRQSVAFWCNPISGHATLYWYQQILGQGPKLLIQFQNNGVVDDSQLPKDRFSAERLKGVDSTLKIQPAKLEDSAVYLCASSSGGLAGEASKNIQYFGAGTRLSVL.

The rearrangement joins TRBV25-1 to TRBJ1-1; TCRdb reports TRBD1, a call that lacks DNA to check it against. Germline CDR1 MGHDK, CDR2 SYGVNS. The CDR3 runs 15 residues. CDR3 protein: CASSDTTGKNTEAFF.

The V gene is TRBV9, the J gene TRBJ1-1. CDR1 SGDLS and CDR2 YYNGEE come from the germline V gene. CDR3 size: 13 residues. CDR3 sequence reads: CASSVRANTEAFF.

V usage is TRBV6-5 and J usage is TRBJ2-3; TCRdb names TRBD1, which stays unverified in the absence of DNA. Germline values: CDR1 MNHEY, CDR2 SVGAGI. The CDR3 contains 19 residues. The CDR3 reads CASSYSVRPGQAVTDTQYF.

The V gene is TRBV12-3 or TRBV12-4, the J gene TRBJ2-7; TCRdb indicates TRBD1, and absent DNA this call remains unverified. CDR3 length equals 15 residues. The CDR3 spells CASSPTGFSSYEQYF.

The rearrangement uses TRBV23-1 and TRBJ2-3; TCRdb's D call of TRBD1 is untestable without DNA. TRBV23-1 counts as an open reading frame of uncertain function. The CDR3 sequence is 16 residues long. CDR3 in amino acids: CASSPRGQGYPDTQYF.

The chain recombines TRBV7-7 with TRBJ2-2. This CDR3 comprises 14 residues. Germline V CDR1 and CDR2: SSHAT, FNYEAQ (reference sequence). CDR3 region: CASSSSGNTGELFF.

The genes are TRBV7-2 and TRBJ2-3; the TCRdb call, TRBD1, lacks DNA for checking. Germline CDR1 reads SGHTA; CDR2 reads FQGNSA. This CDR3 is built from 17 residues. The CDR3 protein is CASSSLGELSYTDTQYF.

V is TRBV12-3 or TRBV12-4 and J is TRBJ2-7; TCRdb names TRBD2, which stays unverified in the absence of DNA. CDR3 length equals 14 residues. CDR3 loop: CASRSVREGYEQYF.

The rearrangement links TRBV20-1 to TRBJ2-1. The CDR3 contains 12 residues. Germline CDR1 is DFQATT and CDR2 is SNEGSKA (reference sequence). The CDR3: CSAPTGYNEQFF.

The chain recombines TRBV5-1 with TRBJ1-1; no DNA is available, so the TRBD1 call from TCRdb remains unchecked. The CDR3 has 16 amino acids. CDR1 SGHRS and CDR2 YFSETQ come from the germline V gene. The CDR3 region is CASSLEGQGGWTEAFF.

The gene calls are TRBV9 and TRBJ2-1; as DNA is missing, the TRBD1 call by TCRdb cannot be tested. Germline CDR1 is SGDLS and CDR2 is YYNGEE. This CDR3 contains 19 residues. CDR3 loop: CASSSGTGRTLSSGNEQFF.